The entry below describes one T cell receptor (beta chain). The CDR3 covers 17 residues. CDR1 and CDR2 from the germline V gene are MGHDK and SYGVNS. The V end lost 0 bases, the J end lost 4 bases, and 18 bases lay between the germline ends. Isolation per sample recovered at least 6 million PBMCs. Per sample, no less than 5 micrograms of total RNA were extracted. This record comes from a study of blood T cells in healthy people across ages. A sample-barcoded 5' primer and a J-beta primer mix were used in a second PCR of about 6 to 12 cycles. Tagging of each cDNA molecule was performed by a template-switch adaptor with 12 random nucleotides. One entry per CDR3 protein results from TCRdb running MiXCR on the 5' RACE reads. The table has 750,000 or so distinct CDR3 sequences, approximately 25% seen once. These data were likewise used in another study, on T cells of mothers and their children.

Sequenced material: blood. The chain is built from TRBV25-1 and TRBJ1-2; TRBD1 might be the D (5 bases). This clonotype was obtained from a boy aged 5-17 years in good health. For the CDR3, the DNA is TGTGCCAGCAGTGAATACGGCAGGGAATTTGAAACCTATGGCTACACCTTC. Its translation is CASSEYGREFETYGYTF.